Below are 5 T cell receptor beta chains sequenced from a single sample in a study of CD8 T cells in Susac syndrome. RNA totalling about 0.45 to 1 ug underwent reverse transcription with random hexamers. TCRdb passed the immunoSEQ multiplex PCR reads through MiXCR, listing each CDR3 protein once. Found here are under 150,000 distinct CDR3 sequences, 95% of them singletons; the top ten hold about 0.15%. The source material was CD4+ T cells from PBMCs. The receptors derive from a human donor with Susac syndrome.

J is TRBJ2-3 and V is TRBV29-1; unclear D gene. This CDR3 is built from 13 residues. Germline loops: CDR1 SQVTM, CDR2 ANQGSEA. With 6 bases removed from V and 5 bases from J, the gap between germline ends came to 15 bases. This CDR3 reads CSVRTLVGDTQYF. The CDR3, as DNA: TGCAGCGTCCGGACCCTCGTTGGAGATACGCAGTATTTT.

The chain is built from TRBV20-1 and TRBJ2-5, with 14 nucleotides matching TRBD2. The CDR3 is 14 residues long. CDR1 is DFQATT, CDR2 SNEGSKA, per germline (reference sequence). After removal of 6 bases from V and 5 bases from J, the junction contained 5 bases not matched to a gene. In DNA form, the CDR3 reads TGCAGTGCCGAGGGACTAGCGGGGGCCGAGACCCAGTACTTC. This codes for CSAEGLAGAETQYF.

This rearrangement joins TRBV29-1 to TRBJ1-1; D ambiguous. The CDR3 runs 11 residues. The germline V gene has CDR1 SQVTM and CDR2 ANQGSEA. The V gene lost 6 bases and the J gene lost 1 base, with 6 bases spanning the gap. CDR3 protein: CSVTENTEAFF. In DNA form, the CDR3 reads TGCAGCGTAACCGAGAACACTGAAGCTTTCTTT.

V usage is TRBV4-1 and J usage is TRBJ1-2; D is possibly TRBD1 (5 bases). The V end was cut by 1 base, the J end by 2 bases, with 11 bases between. There are 15 residues in the CDR3. Looked up from germline, CDR1 is MGHRA and CDR2 is YSYEKL. CDR3 region: CASSQGTQGNYGYTF. In DNA, the CDR3 is TGCGCCAGCAGCCAAGGGACCCAGGGCAACTATGGCTACACCTTC.

The chain uses TRBV7-9 and TRBJ1-1; no definite D call. Per germline, CDR1 SEHNR and CDR2 FQNEAQ (reference sequence). Trimming stripped 2 bases from V and 0 bases from J, with 7 bases between. The CDR3 has 14 residues. CDR3 nucleotide sequence: TGTGCCAGCAGCTTAAGGAGCATGAACACTGAAGCTTTCTTT. This gives the protein CASSLRSMNTEAFF.